This is a list of T cell receptor beta chains from one sample in a study of blood T cell repertoires in COVID-19. The protocol was immunoSEQ multiplex PCR, while the TCRdb copy is restricted to in-frame clones and leaves out a portion. Of 130,000 or so clones listed, approximately 88% are singletons. The sequencing input was peripheral blood. The receptor set was obtained from a man aged 55-75 years with acute or convalescent COVID-19. CDR3s include the opening cysteine and the closing phenylalanine or tryptophan.

J | V | CDR3
TRBJ1-2 | TRBV6-1 | CASSDDRGPSRGYGYTF
TRBJ2-3 | TRBV5-1 | CASSLVGRTDTQYF
TRBJ2-3 | TRBV6-4 | CASSDSRFTDTQYF
TRBJ2-2 | TRBV5-1 | CASSLSFGELFF
TRBJ2-1 | TRBV24-1 | CATSAPGLAGHEQFF
TRBJ2-2 | TRBV18 | CASSPRLTGHEGTGELFF
TRBJ2-3 | TRBV5-1 | CASSLWAGTGMDTQYF
TRBJ1-3 | TRBV6-5 | CASTTGAAGNTIYF
TRBJ2-5 | TRBV6-1 | CASSDRGGQETQYF
TRBJ2-7 | TRBV7-3 | CASSLGVGEPYEQYF
TRBJ1-1 | TRBV6-5 | CASSYSGAEGAFF